A selection of T cell receptor beta chains follows, all from one sample in a study of cytomegalovirus exposure and HLA in healthy donors. The protocol was immunoSEQ multiplex PCR, while the TCRdb copy is restricted to in-frame clones and leaves out a portion. Of more than 65,000 clones in the sample, about 95% were seen once. Sequenced: PBMCs. The source of these receptors is a woman in her late teens or twenties in good health and CMV-seronegative. CDR3s include the opening cysteine and the closing phenylalanine or tryptophan. A D gene is named only where the DNA matches it firmly. Not every row has a clone size; where given, it reads once, few, many or a size class.

>TRBV19|once|15|TRBD1|TRBJ2-7
TGTGCCAGTAGTATATCCCGGACAGGGGCCTACGAGCAGTACTTC
CASSISRTGAYEQYF
>TRBV19|-|16|TRBD2|TRBJ2-3
TGTGCCAGTAGTATCCTGGGGGAGGGGAGCACAGATACGCAGTATTTT
CASSILGEGSTDTQYF
>TRBV25-1|-|15|-|TRBJ2-7
TGTGCCAGCAGTGAATCGGGCAGGGGGGCCTACGAGCAGTACTTC
CASSESGRGAYEQYF
>TRBV7-8|-|15|TRBD1|TRBJ1-4
TGTGCCAGCACCTCCCTGACAGGGTTAAATGAAAAACTGTTTTTT
CASTSLTGLNEKLFF
>TRBV5-8|-|20|TRBD2|TRBJ2-1
TGTGCCAGCAGCTTGTTCACGGGGACGGCGGGAGCCGACTCCTACAATGAGCAGTTCTTC
CASSLFTGTAGADSYNEQFF
>TRBV25-1|-|14|-|TRBJ1-1
TGTGCCAGCAGCGAACGGGACAAAACTGTAAAAGCTTTCTTT
CASSERDKTVKAFF
>TRBV25-1|-|13|-|TRBJ1-2
TGTGCCAGCAGTGAATTTTGGGGAGATGGCTACACCTTC
CASSEFWGDGYTF
>TRBV2|-|16|-|TRBJ2-2
TGTGCCAGCAGTGAAATCCCGGGACTCAACACCGGGGAGCTGTTTTTT
CASSEIPGLNTGELFF
>TRBV7-9|-|16|TRBD1|TRBJ2-4
TGTGCCAGCAGCTTAGGACAGGGCGGATTAAAAAACATTCAGTACTTC
CASSLGQGGLKNIQYF
>TRBV6-5|-|15|TRBD2|TRBJ2-5
TGTGCCAGCACCTCGGGACTAGCGGGAGAAGAGACCCAGTACTTC
CASTSGLAGEETQYF